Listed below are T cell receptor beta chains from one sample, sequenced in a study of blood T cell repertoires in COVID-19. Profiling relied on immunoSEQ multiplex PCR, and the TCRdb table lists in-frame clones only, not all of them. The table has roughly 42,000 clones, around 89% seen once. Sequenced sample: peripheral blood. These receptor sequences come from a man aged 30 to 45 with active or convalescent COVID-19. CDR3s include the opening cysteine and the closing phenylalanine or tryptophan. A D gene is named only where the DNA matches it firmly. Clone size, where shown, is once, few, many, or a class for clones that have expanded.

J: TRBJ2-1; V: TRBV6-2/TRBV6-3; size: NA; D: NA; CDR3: CASSRTSRSYNEQFF; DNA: TGTGCCAGCAGTCGCACTAGTCGCTCCTACAATGAGCAGTTCTTC
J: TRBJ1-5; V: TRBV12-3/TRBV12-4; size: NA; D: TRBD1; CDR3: CASRGTEYQPQHF; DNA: TGTGCCAGCAGGGGGACAGAGTATCAGCCCCAGCATTTT
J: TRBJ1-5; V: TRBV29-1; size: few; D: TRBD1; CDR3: CSVEVGTGGQDF; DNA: TGCAGCGTTGAAGTCGGGACAGGGGGCCAGGATTTT
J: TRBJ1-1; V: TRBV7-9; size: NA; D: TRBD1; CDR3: CASSLGTGGANTEAFF; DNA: TGTGCCAGCAGCTTAGGGACAGGGGGGGCGAACACTGAAGCTTTCTTT
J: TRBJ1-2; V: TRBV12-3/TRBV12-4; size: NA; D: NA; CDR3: CASSLFRYGYTF; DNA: TGTGCCAGCAGTTTATTCCGGTATGGCTACACCTTC
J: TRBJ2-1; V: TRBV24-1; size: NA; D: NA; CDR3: CATSDWKGRSYNEQFF; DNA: TGTGCCACCAGTGATTGGAAAGGGAGATCCTACAATGAGCAGTTCTTC
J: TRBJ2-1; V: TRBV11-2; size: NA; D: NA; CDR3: CASSLAATHNEQFF; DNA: TGTGCCAGCAGCTTAGCTGCGACTCACAATGAGCAGTTCTTC
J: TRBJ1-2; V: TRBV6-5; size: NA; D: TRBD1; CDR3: CASTRTGGLNGYTF; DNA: TGTGCCAGCACACGGACAGGGGGATTGAATGGCTACACCTTC
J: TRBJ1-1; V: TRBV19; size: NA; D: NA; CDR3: CASSKDGGGLTEAFF; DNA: TGTGCCAGTAGTAAGGATGGCGGGGGGCTCACTGAAGCTTTCTTT
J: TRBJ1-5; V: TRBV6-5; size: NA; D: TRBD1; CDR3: CASSYRGGQPQHF; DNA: TGTGCCAGCAGCTACAGGGGAGGCCAGCCCCAGCATTTT
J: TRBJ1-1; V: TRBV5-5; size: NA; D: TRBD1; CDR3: CASTPQGAGTEAFF; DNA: TGTGCCAGCACCCCTCAGGGGGCTGGCACTGAAGCTTTCTTT
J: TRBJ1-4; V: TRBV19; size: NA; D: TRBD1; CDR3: CASRPWGQGNEKLFF; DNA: TGTGCCAGTAGACCCTGGGGACAGGGTAATGAAAAACTGTTTTTT